This entry features one T cell receptor (beta chain) sequence. Its target is not known. Compared with germline, one end of the junction differs, possibly owing to a read error. The CDR3 covers 11 residues. The germline V gene encodes CDR1 SGHTA and CDR2 FQGTGA. These data belong to a study of T cell responses to AZD1222 COVID-19 vaccine. Study-wide context: Investigators merged groups given second doses at roughly 4 or roughly 12 weeks. Study conclusions and caveats: Repertoires were sampled only after the peak T cell response.

Profiling relied on immunoSEQ multiplex PCR, and the TCRdb table lists in-frame clones only, not all of them. The repertoire has about 110,000 clones, roughly 90% of them found once; the top ten carry 5.5% to 8.5%. Sequences were derived from peripheral blood, sampled on day 0 of AZD1222 vaccination. The V and J genes are TRBV7-3 and TRBJ1-2; TRBD1 matches at 10 bases. The receptor was isolated from an adult in good health. In DNA form, the CDR3 reads TGTGCCAGCAGCCTCCGGGACAGGGGATACTTC. It yields the protein CASSLRDRGYF. Looking up the rest from reference TRBV7-3 and TRBJ1-2 gives the full variable domain: GAGVSQTPSNKVTEKGKYVELRCDPISGHTALYWYRQSLGQGPEFLIYFQGTGAADDSGLPNDRFFAVRPEGSVSTLKIQRTERGDSAVYLCASSLRDRGYFGSGTRLTVV.